This TCR beta chain was sequenced in a study of shared clonotypes between healthy human individuals. This CDR3 has 16 amino acids. Germline V gene sequence: CDR1 KGHSH, CDR2 LQKENI. The V gene end was trimmed by 1 base and the J gene end by 6 bases; junction bases not matched to a gene: 6. Clones were read by immunoSEQ multiplex PCR, and TCRdb kept only the in-frame ones, dropping some. This table has more than 1.2 million clones, around 98.5% appearing once. Every one of the donors was a Caucasian adult that lived in Nashville, Tennessee. Sequenced input: naive CD4+ T cells sorted from blood. Subset in this sample: CD45RA+ positively selected. This TCR was recovered from a young man in good health. The chain joins TRBV18 to TRBJ1-4, with 9 nucleotides matching TRBD1. CDR3 region: CASSPQGTGSDEKLFF. DNA for the CDR3: TGTGCCAGCTCACCACAGGGGACAGGGAGTGATGAAAAACTGTTTTTT.